The rows below give T cell receptor beta chains drawn from one sample of a study of cytomegalovirus exposure and HLA in healthy donors. Sequencing used immunoSEQ multiplex PCR; TCRdb keeps in-frame clones, though not all of them. The sample contains 100,000 to 130,000 clones, roughly 80% of which appear only once. Sequencing input: PBMCs. The source of these receptors is a man aged 25-45 years in good health and CMV-seronegative. Each CDR3 is given with its conserved first and last residue. The D gene is left open where the match is weak. Rows give clone size only sometimes, using once, few, many, or a class for an expanded clone.

>TRBV5-4|TRBJ2-3|.|.
TGTGCCAGCAGCTTGGCCACTAGATCCAGCACAGATACGCAGTATTTT
CASSLATRSSTDTQYF
>TRBV7-3|TRBJ2-1|.|TRBD2
TGTGCCAGCAGCTACCTACTAGCGGGAAAGGATGAGCAGTTCTTC
CASSYLLAGKDEQFF
>TRBV2|TRBJ2-7|.|TRBD2
TGTGCCAGCTCCCGGAGGGTGCCGGGACTAGCGGATTTTCTCCCCGCCGAGTACTTC
CASSRRVPGLADFLPAEYF
>TRBV6-4|TRBJ2-3|once|.
TGTGCCAGCAGTGCTGGTAGCGCAGATACGCAGTATTTT
CASSAGSADTQYF
>TRBV7-6|TRBJ2-3|.|.
TGTGCCAGCAGCTCGTGGGGGGGCAGCACAGATACGCAGTATTTT
CASSSWGGSTDTQYF
>TRBV30|TRBJ2-7|.|TRBD1
TGTGCCTGTGCCGGGACAGGAGTCTACGAGCAGTACTTC
CACAGTGVYEQYF
>TRBV7-9|TRBJ2-7|.|TRBD2
TGTGCCAGGGTCTACACAGCGGGGGCCCTACAGCGAAACTACGAGCAGTACTTC
CARVYTAGALQRNYEQYF
>TRBV4-1|TRBJ2-7|few|.
TGCGCCAGCAGGCAAGGGCTAGCTTCGTACGAGCAGTACTTC
CASRQGLASYEQYF
>TRBV2|TRBJ1-6|.|.
TGTGCCAGCAGTGTCTGGGGCACCTATAATTCACCCCTCCACTTT
CASSVWGTYNSPLHF
>TRBV7-5|TRBJ2-5|few|.
TGTGCCAGAAGCTCGGGACTAGCGGGGGACCTAAAAGAGACCCAGTACTTC
CARSSGLAGDLKETQYF
>TRBV30|TRBJ1-2|.|TRBD1
TGTGCCTGGAGTAGGGCATTCGGACAGGGAGAAGGCTACACCTTC
CAWSRAFGQGEGYTF
>TRBV9|TRBJ2-5|few|.
TGTGCCAGCAGCGTAAGGGGGCAAGAGACCCAGTACTTC
CASSVRGQETQYF
>TRBV19|TRBJ1-2|.|.
TGTGCCAGTAGTTTCCAAACAGGGATCTACACCTTC
CASSFQTGIYTF
>TRBV10-2|TRBJ2-7|.|TRBD2
TGCGCCAGCAGCGACTATGGGACTAGCGGGAACTACGAGCAGTACTTC
CASSDYGTSGNYEQYF
>TRBV29-1|TRBJ2-2|.|.
TGCAGCGTCGCAAGGGGCGGGGAGCTGTTTTTT
CSVARGGELFF
>TRBV18|TRBJ1-1|.|.
TGTGCCAGCTCACCGGCCTCACAGAGTGAAGCTTTCTTT
CASSPASQSEAFF
>TRBV7-2|TRBJ2-7|.|.
TGTGCCAGCAGCTTCGGTGGAGGGGGCAACCACGAGCAGTACTTC
CASSFGGGGNHEQYF
>TRBV6-1|TRBJ2-7|.|.
TGTGCCAGCACCTCTACGCCTACCGGTGAGCAGTACTTC
CASTSTPTGEQYF
>TRBV9|TRBJ1-5|.|.
TGTGCCAGCAGCGGAAACAGGGTGGTGGAGCCCCAGCATTTT
CASSGNRVVEPQHF
>TRBV6-5|TRBJ1-2|.|.
TGTGCCAGCAGAGAAGACGACGGGAGAGGCTACACCTTC
CASREDDGRGYTF
>TRBV6-1|TRBJ2-5|.|TRBD2
TGTGCCAGCACACTATACGCGGGGGTGGGGGAGACCCAGTACTTC
CASTLYAGVGETQYF
>TRBV10-2|TRBJ1-5|.|.
TGCGCCAGCAGTGAGGGCAGGGGCAATCAGCCCCAGCATTTT
CASSEGRGNQPQHF
>TRBV4-1|TRBJ2-7|.|TRBD2
TGCGCCAGCAGCCGAGTTGGACTAGCGGGAAAGGGCGGGACCTACGAGCAGTACTTC
CASSRVGLAGKGGTYEQYF
>TRBV27|TRBJ2-1|once|.
TGTGCCAGCAGTTTATCCGATGAGCAGTTCTTC
CASSLSDEQFF
>TRBV6-5|TRBJ2-3|.|.
TGTGCCAGCAGAAGGCAAGGGAGGTCAGATACGCAGTATTTT
CASRRQGRSDTQYF
>TRBV30|TRBJ2-7|.|TRBD2
TGTGCCTGGATCATTGCGGGGGGCCGGGAGCAGTACTTC
CAWIIAGGREQYF
>TRBV2|TRBJ2-6|.|.
TGTGCCAGCAGTGCGACAGCTGGGGCCAACGTCCTGACTTTC
CASSATAGANVLTF
>TRBV7-9|TRBJ2-6|.|.
TGTGCCAGCAGCTTAACAGCCGTTGGCTCTGGGGCCAACGTCCTGACTTTC
CASSLTAVGSGANVLTF
>TRBV28|TRBJ2-1|.|.
TGTGCCAGCAGCTTCCAGGTTGATGAGCAGTTCTTC
CASSFQVDEQFF
>TRBV7-9|TRBJ2-3|.|.
TGTGCCAGCAGCCGTTCAGGGAATTGGGATACGCAGTATTTT
CASSRSGNWDTQYF
>TRBV9|TRBJ2-5|.|.
TGTGCCAGCACCCCCGGGGGAGGAGGGGAGACCCAGTACTTC
CASTPGGGGETQYF
>TRBV7-9|TRBJ2-7|once|TRBD1
TGTGCCAGCAGCTCGCGGGACAGGGCCTCCTACGAGCAGTACTTC
CASSSRDRASYEQYF
>TRBV6-4|TRBJ2-1|.|TRBD2
TGTGCCAGTGCCGTGGTAGCGGGAGGGCCCTGGGTTGAGCAGTTCTTC
CASAVVAGGPWVEQFF
>TRBV5-8|TRBJ2-7|.|TRBD2
TGTGCCAGCAGACATGGAGGGGTCGATCTAGCGGGAGTAGGGGAGCAGTACTTC
CASRHGGVDLAGVGEQYF
>TRBV5-1|TRBJ1-4|.|.
TGCGCCAGCAGCTTGACTAGCCTTAATGAAAAACTGTTTTTT
CASSLTSLNEKLFF
>TRBV19|TRBJ1-2|.|.
TGTGCCAGTAGTATTCTAGGGGGTAGCTATGGCTACACCTTC
CASSILGGSYGYTF
>TRBV6-5|TRBJ1-4|few|TRBD1
TGTGCCAGCAGTTACTCACGACAGGGGAATGAAAAACTGTTTTTT
CASSYSRQGNEKLFF
>TRBV28|TRBJ2-2|.|.
TGTGCCAGCAGTTTAGAGGACTCTCAGAACACCGGGGAGCTGTTTTTT
CASSLEDSQNTGELFF
>TRBV7-2|TRBJ2-7|.|.
TGTGCCAGCAGCTTAAGCCTCTCCTACGAGCAGTACTTC
CASSLSLSYEQYF
>TRBV6-5|TRBJ1-2|.|.
TGTGCCAGCAAAACGCGGGGGGATAACTATGGCTACACCTTC
CASKTRGDNYGYTF
>TRBV7-8|TRBJ2-7|.|TRBD2
TGTGCCAGCAGCTTAGGATATGGGACTAGTTACGAGCAGTACTTC
CASSLGYGTSYEQYF
>TRBV13|TRBJ2-7|once|TRBD2
TGTGCCAGCAGCCCCCGGGGGGGCAACGAGCAGTACTTC
CASSPRGGNEQYF
>TRBV7-6|TRBJ2-1|.|.
TGTGCCAGCAACTCCGCCCTCGGGGATGAGCAGTTCTTC
CASNSALGDEQFF
>TRBV2|TRBJ2-2|.|.
TGTGCCAGCAGTGAACTAGCGCAGGCCGGGGAGCTGTTTTTT
CASSELAQAGELFF
>TRBV29-1|TRBJ1-6|.|.
TGCAGCGTTGCCGTTGGTAGTAATTCACCCCTCCACTTT
CSVAVGSNSPLHF
>TRBV27|TRBJ2-7|few|.
TGTGCCAGCAGCCCGTCCTACGAGCAGTACTTC
CASSPSYEQYF
>TRBV18|TRBJ1-1|.|.
TGTGCCAGCTCACCAAGGGCAGGGGATGGGGGCACTGAAGCTTTCTTT
CASSPRAGDGGTEAFF
>TRBV7-2|TRBJ2-7|.|TRBD2
TGTGCCAGCAGCCCAACAGCGGGAGGCCTCCCCAACGAGCAGTACTTC
CASSPTAGGLPNEQYF
>TRBV5-1|TRBJ2-1|once|TRBD1
TGCGCCAGCAGCCTACGGACAGGGTCAAATGAGTGGTCCTACAATGAGCAGTTCTTC
CASSLRTGSNEWSYNEQFF
>TRBV9|TRBJ2-1|.|.
TGTGCCAGCAGCGTTCCGGACAGCAATGAGCAGTTCTTC
CASSVPDSNEQFF
>TRBV4-1|TRBJ2-7|once|TRBD2
TGCGCCAGCAGCCACGCGGCGGGAGGGACCTACGAGCAGTACTTC
CASSHAAGGTYEQYF
>TRBV5-1|TRBJ2-5|once|.
TGCGCCAGCAGAGAGGTCGTCAGAGAGACCCAGTACTTC
CASREVVRETQYF
>TRBV10-2|TRBJ2-7|few|.
TGCGCCAGCCGGGGTACCTCCTACGAGCAGTACTTC
CASRGTSYEQYF
>TRBV19|TRBJ2-7|once|TRBD1
TGTGCCAGTAGTAGCGACAGGGGTTACGAGCAGTACTTC
CASSSDRGYEQYF
>TRBV5-4|TRBJ2-3|.|TRBD2
TGTGCCAGCAGCTTGGATGGCGGGACTAAGGCAGATACGCAGTATTTT
CASSLDGGTKADTQYF
>TRBV6-4|TRBJ2-1|.|TRBD2
TGTGCCAGCAGTGACACTGCTAGCGGGGGCAATGAGCAGTTCTTC
CASSDTASGGNEQFF
>TRBV6-5|TRBJ1-2|.|.
TGTGCCAGCAGTTACGAGGGAGGGTATGGCTACACCTTC
CASSYEGGYGYTF
>TRBV7-9|TRBJ1-6|.|.
TGTGCCAGCAGTTCAGGTTCCTATAATTCACCCCTCCACTTT
CASSSGSYNSPLHF
>TRBV10-1|TRBJ2-7|.|.
TGCGCCAGCAGTGAAGCCTACGGGGGCGAGCAGTACTTC
CASSEAYGGEQYF
>TRBV6-5|TRBJ2-5|.|.
TGTGCCAGCAGTTACGACCGGAGTCAAGAGACCCAGTACTTC
CASSYDRSQETQYF